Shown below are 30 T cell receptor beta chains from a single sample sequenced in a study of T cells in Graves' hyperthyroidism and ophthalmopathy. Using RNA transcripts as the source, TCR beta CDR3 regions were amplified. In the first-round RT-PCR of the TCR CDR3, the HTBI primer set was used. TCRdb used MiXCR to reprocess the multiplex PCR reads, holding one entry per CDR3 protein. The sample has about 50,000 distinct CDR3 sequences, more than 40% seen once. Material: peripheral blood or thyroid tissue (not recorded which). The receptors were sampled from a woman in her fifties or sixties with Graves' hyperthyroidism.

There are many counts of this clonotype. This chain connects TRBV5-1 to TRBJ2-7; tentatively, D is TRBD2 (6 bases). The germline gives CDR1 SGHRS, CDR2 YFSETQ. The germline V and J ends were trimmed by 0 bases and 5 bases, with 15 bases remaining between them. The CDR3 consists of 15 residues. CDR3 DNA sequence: TGCGCCAGCAGCTTGGGGGACTTCGAGATCCACGAGCAGTACTTC. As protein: CASSLGDFEIHEQYF.

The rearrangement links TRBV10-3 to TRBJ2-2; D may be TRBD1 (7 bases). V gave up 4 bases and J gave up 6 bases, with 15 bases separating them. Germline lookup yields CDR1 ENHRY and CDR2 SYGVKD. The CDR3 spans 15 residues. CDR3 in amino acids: CAISVEGAGSGELFF. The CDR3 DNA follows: TGTGCCATCAGTGTGGAGGGGGCTGGTTCCGGGGAGCTGTTTTTT.

In nucleotides, the CDR3 is TGTGCCACCAGTGGACGGACGGACGATGGCTACACCTTC. Translated: CATSGRTDDGYTF. The gene calls are TRBV24-1 and TRBJ1-2; D is uncertain. Germline CDR1 KGHDR, CDR2 SFDVKD. CDR3 length: 13 amino acids. Trimming removed 5 bases at V and 6 bases at J, with 12 bases between.

This chain's CDR3 is CASSLSGQSYEQYF. The CDR3 region has the DNA TGTGCCAGCAGCTTATCGGGACAGTCGTACGAGCAGTACTTC. The chain combines TRBV5-8 with TRBJ2-7; 7 nucleotides match TRBD1. CDR1 and CDR2 from the germline V gene are SGHTS and YDEGEE. Trimming cost V 2 bases and J 4 bases; bases outside gene matches: 6. The CDR3 covers 14 residues. Looking up the rest from reference TRBV5-8 and TRBJ2-7 gives the full variable domain: EAGVTQSPTHLIKTRGQQATLRCSPISGHTSVYWYQQALGLGLQFLLWYDEGEERNRGNFPPRFSGRQFPNYSSELNVNALELEDSALYLCASSLSGQSYEQYFGPGTRLTVT.

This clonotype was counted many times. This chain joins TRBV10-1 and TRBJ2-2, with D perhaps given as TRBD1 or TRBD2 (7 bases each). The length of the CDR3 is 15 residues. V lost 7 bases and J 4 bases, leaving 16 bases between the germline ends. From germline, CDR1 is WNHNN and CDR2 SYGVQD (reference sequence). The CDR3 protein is CASIYDREGTGELFF. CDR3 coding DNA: TGCGCCAGCATATACGACAGGGAGGGCACCGGGGAGCTGTTTTTT.

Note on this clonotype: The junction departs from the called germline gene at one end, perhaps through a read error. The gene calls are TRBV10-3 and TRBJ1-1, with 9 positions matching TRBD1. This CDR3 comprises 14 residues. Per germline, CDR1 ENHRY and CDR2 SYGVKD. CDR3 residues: CAIRRDRVSTEAFF. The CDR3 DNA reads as TGCGCCATCAGGCGGGACAGGGTGTCGACTGAAGCTTTCTTT.

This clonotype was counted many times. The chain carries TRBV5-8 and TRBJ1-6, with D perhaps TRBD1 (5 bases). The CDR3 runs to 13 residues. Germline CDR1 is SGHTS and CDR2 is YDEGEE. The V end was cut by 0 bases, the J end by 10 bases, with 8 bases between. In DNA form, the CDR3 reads TGTGCCAGCAGCTTGGAAAGGGGCTCACCCCTCCACTTT. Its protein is CASSLERGSPLHF.

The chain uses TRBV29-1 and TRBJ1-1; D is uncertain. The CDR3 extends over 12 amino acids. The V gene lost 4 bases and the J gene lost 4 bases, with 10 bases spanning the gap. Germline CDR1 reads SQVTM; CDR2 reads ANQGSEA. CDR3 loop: CSVGGLGTEAFF. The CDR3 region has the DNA TGCAGCGTTGGAGGGCTAGGCACTGAAGCTTTCTTT. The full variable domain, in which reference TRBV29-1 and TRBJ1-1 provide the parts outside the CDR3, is SAVISQKPSRDICQRGTSLTIQCQVDSQVTMMFWYRQQPGQSLTLIATANQGSEATYESGFVIDKFPISRPNLTFSTLTVSNMSPEDSSIYLCSVGGLGTEAFFGQGTRLTVV.

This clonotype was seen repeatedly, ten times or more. CDR3 sequence: CASSGASTDTQYF. CDR3 nucleotides: TGTGCCAGCAGCGGCGCTAGCACAGATACGCAGTATTTT. J is TRBJ2-3 and V is TRBV9; D uncertain. Trimming shortened V by 3 bases and J by 0 bases, and 5 bases separated the two germline ends. There are 13 residues in the CDR3. Germline CDR1 and CDR2: SGDLS and YYNGEE.

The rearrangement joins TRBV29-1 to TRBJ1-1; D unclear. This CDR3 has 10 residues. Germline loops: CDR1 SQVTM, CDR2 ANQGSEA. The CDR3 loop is CRPGHTEAFF. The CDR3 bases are TGCAGACCCGGCCATACTGAAGCTTTCTTT. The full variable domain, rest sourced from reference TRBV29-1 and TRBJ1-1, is SAVISQKPSRDICQRGTSLTIQCQVDSQVTMMFWYRQQPGQSLTLIATANQGSEATYESGFVIDKFPISRPNLTFSTLTVSNMSPEDSSIYLCRPGHTEAFFGQGTRLTVV.

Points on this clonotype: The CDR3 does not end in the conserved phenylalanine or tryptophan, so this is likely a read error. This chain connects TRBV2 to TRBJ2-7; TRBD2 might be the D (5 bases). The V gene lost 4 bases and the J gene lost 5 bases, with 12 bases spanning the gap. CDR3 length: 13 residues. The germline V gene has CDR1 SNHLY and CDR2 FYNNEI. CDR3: CASSVASRHEQYL. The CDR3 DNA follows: TGTGCCAGCAGTGTAGCGAGCCGTCACGAGCAGTACCTC.

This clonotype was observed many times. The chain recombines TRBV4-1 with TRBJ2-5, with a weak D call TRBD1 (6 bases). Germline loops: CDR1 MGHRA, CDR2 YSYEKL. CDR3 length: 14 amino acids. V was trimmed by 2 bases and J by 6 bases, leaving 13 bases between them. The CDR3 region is CASSQRRGSKTQYF. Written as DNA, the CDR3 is TGCGCCAGCAGCCAACGTAGGGGGAGTAAGACCCAGTACTTC.

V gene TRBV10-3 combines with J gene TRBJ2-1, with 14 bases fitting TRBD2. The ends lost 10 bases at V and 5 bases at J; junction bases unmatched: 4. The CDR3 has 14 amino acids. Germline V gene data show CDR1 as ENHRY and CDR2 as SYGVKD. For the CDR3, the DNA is TGTGCCACCGGGACTAGCGGGAGCAACAATGAGCAGTTCTTC. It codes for CATGTSGSNNEQFF.

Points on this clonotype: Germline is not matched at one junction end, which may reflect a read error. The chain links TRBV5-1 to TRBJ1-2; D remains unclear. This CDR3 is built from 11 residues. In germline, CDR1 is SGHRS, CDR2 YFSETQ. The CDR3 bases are TGTGCCAGCAGCTTAGCCTATGGCTACACCTTC. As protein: CASSLAYGYTF.

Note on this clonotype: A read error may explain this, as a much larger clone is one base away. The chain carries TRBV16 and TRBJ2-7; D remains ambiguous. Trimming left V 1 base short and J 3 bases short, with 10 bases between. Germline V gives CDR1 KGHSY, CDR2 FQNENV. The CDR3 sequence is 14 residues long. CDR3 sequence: CASSQFEVGYEQYF. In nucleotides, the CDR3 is TGTGCCAGCAGCCAATTTGAGGTGGGCTACGAGCAGTACTTC.

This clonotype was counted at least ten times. CDR3 residues: CASSSARTGVGYTF. The CDR3 DNA sequence: TGTGCCAGCAGCTCGGCCCGGACAGGGGTTGGCTACACCTTC. The chain combines TRBV7-2 with TRBJ1-2, with 9 positions matching TRBD1. This CDR3 has 14 amino acids. Trimming at V came to 4 bases and at J to 7 bases, leaving 7 bases not matched to a gene. Looked up from germline, CDR1 is SGHTA and CDR2 is FQGNSA.

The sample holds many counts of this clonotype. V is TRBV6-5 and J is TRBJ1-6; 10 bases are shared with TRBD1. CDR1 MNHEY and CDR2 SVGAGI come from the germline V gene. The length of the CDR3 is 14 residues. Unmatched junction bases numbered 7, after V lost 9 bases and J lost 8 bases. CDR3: CASGTGVMDSPLHF. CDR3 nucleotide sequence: TGTGCCAGTGGGACAGGGGTTATGGATTCACCCCTCCACTTT.

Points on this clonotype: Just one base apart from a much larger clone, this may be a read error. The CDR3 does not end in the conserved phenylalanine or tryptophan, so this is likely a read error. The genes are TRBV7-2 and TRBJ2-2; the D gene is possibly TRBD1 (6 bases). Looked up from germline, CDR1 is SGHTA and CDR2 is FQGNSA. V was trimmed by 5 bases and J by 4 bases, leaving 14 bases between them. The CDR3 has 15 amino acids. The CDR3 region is CASSPRTVTTGELFS. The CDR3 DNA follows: TGTGCCAGCAGCCCCCGGACAGTGACCACCGGGGAGCTGTTTTCT.

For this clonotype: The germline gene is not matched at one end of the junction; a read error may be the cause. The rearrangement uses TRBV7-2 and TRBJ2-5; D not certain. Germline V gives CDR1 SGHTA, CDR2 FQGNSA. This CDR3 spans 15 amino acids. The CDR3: CASSLGAGLQGTQYF. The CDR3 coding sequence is TGTGCCAGCAGCTTAGGTGCTGGTCTCCAAGGGACCCAGTACTTC.

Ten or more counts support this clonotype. DNA for the CDR3: TGTGCCAGCAGCTTAGGAAAGTCCTACGAGCAGTACTTC. As protein: CASSLGKSYEQYF. This rearrangement joins TRBV7-2 to TRBJ2-7; D uncertain. V was clipped by 1 base and J by 1 base, with 5 bases between them. The V gene's germline CDR1 is SGHTA and CDR2 FQGNSA. There are 13 residues in the CDR3.

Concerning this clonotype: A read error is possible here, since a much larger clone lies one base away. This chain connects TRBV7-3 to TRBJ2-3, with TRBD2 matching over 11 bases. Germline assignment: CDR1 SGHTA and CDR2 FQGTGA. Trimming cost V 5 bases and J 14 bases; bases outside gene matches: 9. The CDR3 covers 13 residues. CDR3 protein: CASSHMLAGGGYF. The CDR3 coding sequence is TGTGCCAGCAGCCACATGCTAGCGGGAGGCGGGTATTTT.

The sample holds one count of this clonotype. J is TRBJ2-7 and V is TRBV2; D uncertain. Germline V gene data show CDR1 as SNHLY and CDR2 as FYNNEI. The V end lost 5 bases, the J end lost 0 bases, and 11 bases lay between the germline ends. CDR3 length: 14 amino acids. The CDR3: CASSFGSSSYEQYF. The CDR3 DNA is TGTGCCAGCAGTTTCGGATCGAGCTCCTACGAGCAGTACTTC.

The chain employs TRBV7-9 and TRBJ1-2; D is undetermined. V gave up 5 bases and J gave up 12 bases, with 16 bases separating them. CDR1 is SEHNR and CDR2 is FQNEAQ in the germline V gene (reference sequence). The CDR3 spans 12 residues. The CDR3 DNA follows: TGTGCCAGCAGCCGCCCTCTAGCGGGCAACACCTTC. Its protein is CASSRPLAGNTF.

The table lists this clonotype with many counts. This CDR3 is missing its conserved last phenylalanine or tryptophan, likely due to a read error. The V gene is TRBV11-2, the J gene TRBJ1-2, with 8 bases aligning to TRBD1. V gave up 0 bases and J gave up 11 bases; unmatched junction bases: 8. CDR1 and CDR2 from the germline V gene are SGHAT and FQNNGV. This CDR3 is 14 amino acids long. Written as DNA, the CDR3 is TGTGCCAGCAGCTTAGACGCAGGGGGCGAGACTTACACCCTC. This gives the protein CASSLDAGGETYTL.

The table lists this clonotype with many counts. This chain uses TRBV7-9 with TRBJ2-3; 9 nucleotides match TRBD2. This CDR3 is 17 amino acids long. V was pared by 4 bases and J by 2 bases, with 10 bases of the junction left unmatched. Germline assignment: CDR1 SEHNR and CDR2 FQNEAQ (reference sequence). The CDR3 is CASSSNLAGPSTDTQYF. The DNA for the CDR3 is TGTGCCAGCAGCTCCAACCTAGCGGGACCCTCCACAGATACGCAGTATTTT.

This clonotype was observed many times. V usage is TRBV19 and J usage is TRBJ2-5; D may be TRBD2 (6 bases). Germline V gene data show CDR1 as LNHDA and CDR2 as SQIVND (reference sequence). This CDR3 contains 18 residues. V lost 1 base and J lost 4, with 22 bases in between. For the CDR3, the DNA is TGTGCCAGTAGTATAGGGACCGGGAGTCGAGTATCGGGAGAGACCCAGTACTTC. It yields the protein CASSIGTGSRVSGETQYF.

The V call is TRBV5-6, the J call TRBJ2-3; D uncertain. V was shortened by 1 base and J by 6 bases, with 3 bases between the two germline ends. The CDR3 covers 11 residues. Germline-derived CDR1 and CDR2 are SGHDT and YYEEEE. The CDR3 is CASSLLDTQYF. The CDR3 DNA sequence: TGTGCCAGCAGCTTGTTGGATACGCAGTATTTT.

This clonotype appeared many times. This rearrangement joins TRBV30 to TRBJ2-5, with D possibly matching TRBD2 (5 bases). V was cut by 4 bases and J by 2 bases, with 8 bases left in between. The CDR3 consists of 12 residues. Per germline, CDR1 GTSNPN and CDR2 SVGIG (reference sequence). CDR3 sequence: CAWTRTQETQYF. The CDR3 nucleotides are TGTGCCTGGACTCGGACTCAAGAGACCCAGTACTTC. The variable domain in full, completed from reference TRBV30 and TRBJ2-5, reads SQTIHQWPATLVQPVGSPLSLECTVEGTSNPNLYWYRQAAGRGLQLLFYSVGIGQISSEVPQNLSASRPQDRQFILSSKKLLLSDSGFYLCAWTRTQETQYFGPGTRLLVL.

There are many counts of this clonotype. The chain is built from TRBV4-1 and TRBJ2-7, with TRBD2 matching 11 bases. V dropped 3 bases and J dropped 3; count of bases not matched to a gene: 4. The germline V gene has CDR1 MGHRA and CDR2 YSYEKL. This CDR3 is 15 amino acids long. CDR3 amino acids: CASSHGTSGGYEQYF. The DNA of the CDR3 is TGCGCCAGCAGCCATGGTACTAGCGGGGGCTACGAGCAGTACTTC.

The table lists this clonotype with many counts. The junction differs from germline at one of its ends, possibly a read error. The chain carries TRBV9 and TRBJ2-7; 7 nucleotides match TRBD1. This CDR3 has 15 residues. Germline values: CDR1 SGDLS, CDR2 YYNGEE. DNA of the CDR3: TGTGTCAGCAGCCTTGGGGGACAGTCAGACTACGAGCAGTACTTC. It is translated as CVSSLGGQSDYEQYF. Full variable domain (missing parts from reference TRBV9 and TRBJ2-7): DSGVTQTPKHLITATGQRVTLRCSPRSGDLSVYWYQQSLDQGLQFLIQYYNGEERAKGNILERFSAQQFPDLHSELNLSSLELGDSALYFCVSSLGGQSDYEQYFGPGTRLTVT.